This T cell receptor (beta chain) was documented in a study of beta chain features in type 1 diabetes. V was cut by 3 bases and J by 3 bases, with 5 bases left in between. Germline V gene lookup returns CDR1 ENHRY and CDR2 SYGVKD. The CDR3 covers 12 residues. This clone was seen only a few times. This CDR3 is also generated by other DNA sequences in the sample. Expressed TCRB transcripts were sequenced because the isolated RNA had all been reverse transcribed beforehand. Data came from immunoSEQ multiplex PCR; TCRdb stores just in-frame clones and leaves some out. Of more than 300,000 clones listed, around 15% are singletons.

The specimen sequenced was naive CD4+ T cells from blood. This TCR was recovered from a woman aged 18-35 years in good health. The V gene is TRBV10-3, the J gene TRBJ2-5, with unresolved D. In nucleotides, the CDR3 is TGTGCCATCAGTGACCGGGAAGAGACCCAGTACTTC. It translates to CAISDREETQYF.